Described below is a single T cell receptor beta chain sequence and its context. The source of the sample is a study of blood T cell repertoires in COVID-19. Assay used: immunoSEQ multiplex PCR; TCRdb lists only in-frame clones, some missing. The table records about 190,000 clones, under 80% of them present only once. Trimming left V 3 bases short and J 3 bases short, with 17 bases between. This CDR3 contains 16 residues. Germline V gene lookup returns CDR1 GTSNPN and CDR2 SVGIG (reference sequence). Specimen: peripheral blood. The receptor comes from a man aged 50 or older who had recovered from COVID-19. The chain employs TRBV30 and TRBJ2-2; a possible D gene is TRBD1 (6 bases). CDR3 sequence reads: CAWRQSDRRYTGELFF. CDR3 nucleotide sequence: TGTGCCTGGAGACAATCAGACAGGAGATACACCGGGGAGCTGTTTTTT.